The 5 T cell receptor beta chains presented below share a single source sample, sequenced in a study of T cell responses to AZD1222 COVID-19 vaccine. Sequencing used immunoSEQ multiplex PCR; TCRdb keeps in-frame clones, though not all of them. This table holds more than 85,000 clones, 94% found once. This material consisted of peripheral blood, taken 28 days after the second AZD1222 dose. All receptors come from an adult who received the AZD1222 COVID-19 vaccine.

The genes are TRBV5-1 and TRBJ1-5, with D unresolved. Germline assignment: CDR1 SGHRS and CDR2 YFSETQ. The V end was cut by 2 bases, the J end by 0 bases, with 3 bases between. The CDR3 length is 13 residues. The CDR3 sequence is CASSFGSNQPQHF. The CDR3 DNA is TGCGCCAGCAGCTTTGGTAGCAATCAGCCCCAGCATTTT.

As regards this clone: At the DNA level, this CDR3 is encoded by other sequences in the same sample as well. The chain recombines TRBV12-3 or TRBV12-4 with TRBJ1-2, with D maybe TRBD1 (6 bases). V lost 1 base and J 5 bases, leaving 8 bases between the germline ends. The CDR3 length is 13 residues. DNA for the CDR3: TGTGCCAGCAGTTTAGGCAGGGGTTATGGCTACACCTTC. This gives the protein CASSLGRGYGYTF.

The chain employs TRBV3-1 (or the pseudogene TRBV3-2) and TRBJ1-6, with a tentative D call TRBD1 (5 bases). CDR3 size: 15 residues. Germline V gene data show CDR1 as LGHDT and CDR2 as YNNKEL (reference sequence). V was clipped by 0 bases and J by 5 bases, with 8 bases between them. CDR3 in DNA: TGTGCCAGCAGCCAAGATGGGGGAAATAATTCACCCCTCCACTTT. Translated: CASSQDGGNNSPLHF.

The DNA for the CDR3 is TGTGCCAGCAGCTCACACAACACCGGGGAGCTGTTTTTT. Protein: CASSSHNTGELFF. The gene calls are TRBV5-5 and TRBJ2-2; D call uncertain. Germline assignment: CDR1 SGHKS and CDR2 YYEKEE (reference sequence). The CDR3 contains 13 residues. Trimming cost V 3 bases and J 2 bases, with 5 bases left between them. Based on the CDR3 plus reference TRBV5-5 and TRBJ2-2, the full variable domain is DAGVTQSPTHLIKTRGQQVTLRCSPISGHKSVSWYQQVLGQGPQFIFQYYEKEERGRGNFPDRFSARQFPNYSSELNVNALLLGDSALYLCASSSHNTGELFFGEGSRLTVL.

J is TRBJ2-1 and V is TRBV11-2, with a weak D call TRBD2 (5 bases). Germline CDR1 SGHAT, CDR2 FQNNGV. This CDR3 region has 15 residues. V lost 0 bases, J lost 5 bases, and 11 bases lay in between. The CDR3 spells CASSLDVSAHNEQFF. CDR3 coding DNA: TGTGCCAGCAGCTTAGATGTTAGCGCGCACAATGAGCAGTTCTTC.